The entry that follows covers one T cell receptor (beta chain) sequence. This record comes from a study of blood T cell repertoires in COVID-19. Looking at the study overall: Material from acute and convalescent COVID-19 was sourced from the United States, Italy and Spain. The cDNA or gDNA used as material had been derived from T cells, B-cell-depleted T cells, or PBMCs.

How the authors handled the data: Amplification with reference gene primers provided the estimates of nucleated cell counts. Sequencing used immunoSEQ multiplex PCR; TCRdb keeps in-frame clones, though not all of them. V and J calls and clone size are given by that table; D and trimming were obtained from the DNA. The sample has over 200,000 clones; around 84% are singletons. Among Cohort 3 donors, those recovered had two negative PCRs, clearance, or symptom resolution. The CDR3 sequence is 13 residues long. Germline V CDR1 and CDR2: MDHEN, SYDVKM. V dropped 5 bases and J dropped 2; count of bases not matched to a gene: 0.

This sequence originates from a man younger than 30 who had recovered from COVID-19. The chain recombines TRBV28 with TRBJ1-2, with TRBD1 matching over 9 bases. Sequencing used PBMCs or T cells enriched from blood (not recorded which). This CDR3 reads CASSTGGNYGYTF. CDR3 in DNA: TGTGCCAGCAGTACAGGGGGCAACTATGGCTACACCTTC.